This T cell receptor beta chain was observed in a study of shared clonotypes between healthy human individuals. As concerns this clone: Its antigen is currently unknown.

Several immunoSEQ plates held equal portions of the genomic DNA taken from each subset. Profiling relied on immunoSEQ multiplex PCR, and the TCRdb table lists in-frame clones only, not all of them. In the table there are under 1,100,000 clones, 75% of which are singletons. Trimming cost V 6 bases and J 5 bases, with 16 bases left between them. Germline V gene lookup returns CDR1 MNHEY and CDR2 SVGAGI. This CDR3 is built from 15 residues. Points from the study as a whole: Among the subsets, naive ones generally showed larger estimated richness than memory ones.

Material: memory CD4+ T cells sorted from blood. Subset noted: CD45RA-negative fraction. V usage is TRBV6-5 and J usage is TRBJ1-4; D ambiguous. The receptor comes from a man younger than 35 in good health. CDR3 residues: CASSLWRGLNEKLFF. In DNA form, the CDR3 reads TGTGCCAGCAGCCTTTGGCGTGGCCTAAATGAAAAACTGTTTTTT.